This T cell receptor (beta chain) was sequenced for a study of human T cells and chemical hapten exposure (dated by TCRdb to 2020 to 2022). General notes on the study: For sensitization, 2% DPC in acetone was applied to a roughly 2 cm by roughly 2 cm area of upper inner arm skin. Throughout the study period of approximately 23 weeks, patients also received therapeutic DPC doses to the scalp every week. Patch testing was done on the upper back using Finn chambers containing 0.01% DPC, and results were scored after 6 days according to International Contact Dermatitis Research Group standards. Most of the patients in the cohort were female, and the cohort covered alopecia areata with under or over 50% scalp involvement, alopecia totalis and alopecia universalis. Libraries were combined into a pool for sequencing, and differences in TCR yield between samples came mainly from small differences in library volumes within the pool. In alopecia patients, the study followed how the peripheral blood TCR repertoire changed in vivo over primary and secondary sensitization to diphenylcyclopropenone (DPC), a hapten. Patient blood was sampled pre-sensitization (week 0) and at 2, 6 and about 24 weeks after DPC sensitization. About 29 alopecia patients gave blood for TCR sequencing at one to four time points (pre-sensitization, 2, 6 and 24 weeks). General findings and caveats noted by the study authors: The number of TCRs above 1 in 1000 frequency did not change with DPC sensitization; there was no evidence of global repertoire structure alterations. The number of PT1 expanded TCRs positively correlated with patch test score, significant at thresholds 8, 16 and 32 but not 4. All patients had alopecia, a presumed autoimmune disease, so their immune response might differ from that of healthy individuals. Expanded TCRs formed significantly more large CDR3 similarity clusters than pre-sensitization or healthy control sets, consistent with antigen-driven responses. After repeated subsampling, the strength of the expansion versus patch-test correlation and the threshold at which it became significant changed.

Remarks on this clonotype: The antigen it binds to is not known. A much larger clonotype is one base distant, so this may be a read error.

The time point label of this sample denotes: patch test 1, 2 weeks after DPC sensitization. Reading the label with the study, this specimen's treatment or condition is: therapeutic diphenylcyclopropenone sensitization with weekly scalp DPC. Blood at each patch-test visit was drawn before the patch test was applied. Patients were eligible if aged 18 to 70, diagnosed with alopecia and judged suitable for DPC therapy, and pregnant patients were excluded. Total RNA was extracted from unfractionated whole blood that had been collected in Tempus Blood RNA tubes. The method behind the library was RACE. The sample was run on a NextSeq 500. During library preparation, unique molecular identifiers were attached to individual cDNA molecules so that TCRs could be counted quantitatively and reproducibly. From each blood RNA sample, both TCR alpha and TCR beta chains were sequenced. Concerning the study's data processing: A median of about 100,000 TCRs per sample was observed, with a range of about 23,224 to 750,000. The Decombinator software suite was used to annotate V, J and CDR3 in the TCR reads. Every sample was subsampled to the same number of TCRs (28,000) for the PS versus PT1 abundance plots. TCRs were defined as expanded if absent before sensitization and observed at least eight times at the 2-week time point. Using fastp trimming at Q25 and MiXCR clonotype assembly, TCRdb reanalyzed the public sequencing data and kept in-frame beta chains. Identical CDR3 proteins give one entry, which carries the most common genes and DNA. The V and J calls follow TCRdb's processing rather than the paper's. In this sample the table shows approximately 100,000 distinct CDR3 sequences, approximately 11% of which occur a single time. The top ten constitute approximately 4% of the sample.

Trimming costs V 5 bases and J 1 base, and their ends lie 4 bases apart. Taken from cysteine to phenylalanine, the CDR3 has 12 residues. Only the CDR3 portion is preserved as DNA: 36 bases, with reading frame beginning at the first base. CDR1 and CDR2 were assigned from the germline V gene (reference sequence) as SEHNR and FQNEAQ. The sequence came from a woman aged 40 to 50 with alopecia areata. Some clones in this sample may be carry-over from other donors' samples. The source was whole blood, collected in connection with sensitization to the hapten diphenylcyclopropenone (DPC). The sequence joins TRBV7-9 to TRBJ2-3, with no confidently assigned D gene. This receptor carries the CDR3 CASSTGTDTQYF. The DNA sequence follows: TGTGCCAGCAGCACCGGCACAGATACGCAGTATTTT.